This TCR beta chain was identified during a study of CD8 T cells in ankylosing spondylitis. Study findings and constraints: Earlier studies detected some motif variants in reactive arthritis synovial fluid and blood. In ankylosing spondylitis patients, matched synovial fluid reportedly showed significant enrichment of disease-linked clones. It appeared that ankylosing spondylitis blood was characterized by a TCR beta motif of fewer than 10 highly homologous variants. Within peripheral blood, clones linked to disease were CD8+ and relatively rare.

This clonotype occurred a few times. Its antigen is unidentified. TCRdb re-analysed the 5' RACE reads in MiXCR, keeping a single row per CDR3 protein. The sample lists 350,000 to 550,000 distinct CDR3 sequences, 20% to 30% seen once, with about 0.89% in the top ten. The V and J ends lost 5 bases and 0 bases respectively, with 25 bases between them. Germline V gene sequence: CDR1 KGHDR, CDR2 SFDVKD. There are 20 residues in the CDR3. The chain joins TRBV24-1 to TRBJ2-1; D not resolved. Sequencing was carried out using blood, either unsorted or a sorted T cell fraction (not recorded which). The source of this sequence is a male donor with ankylosing spondylitis. The CDR3 region has the DNA TGTGCCACCAGTGTCTCCCAAGGACGTAGGACCCCCAGCTCCTACAATGAGCAGTTCTTC. Translated, it gives CATSVSQGRRTPSSYNEQFF.